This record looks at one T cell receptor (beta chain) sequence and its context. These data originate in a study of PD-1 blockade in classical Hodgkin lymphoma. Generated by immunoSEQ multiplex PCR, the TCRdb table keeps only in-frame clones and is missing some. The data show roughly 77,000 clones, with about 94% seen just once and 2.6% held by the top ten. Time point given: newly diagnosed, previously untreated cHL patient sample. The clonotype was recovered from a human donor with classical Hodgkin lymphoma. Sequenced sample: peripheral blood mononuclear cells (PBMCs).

CDR3 in amino acids: CASCQGVANTEAFF. The CDR3 DNA sequence: TGTGCCAGCTGTCAGGGCGTCGCCAACACTGAAGCTTTCTTT. V and J are TRBV19 and TRBJ1-1; D might be TRBD1 (5 bases). This CDR3 comprises 14 residues. The germline CDR1 and CDR2 sequences are LNHDA and SQIVND (reference sequence). V lost 9 bases to trimming and J lost 2 bases, with 16 bases between them. The full variable domain, rest sourced from reference TRBV19 and TRBJ1-1, is DGGITQSPKYLFRKEGQNVTLSCEQNLNHDAMYWYRQDPGQGLRLIYYSQIVNDFQKGDIAEGYSVSREKKESFPLTVTSAQKNPTAFYLCASCQGVANTEAFFGQGTRLTVV.